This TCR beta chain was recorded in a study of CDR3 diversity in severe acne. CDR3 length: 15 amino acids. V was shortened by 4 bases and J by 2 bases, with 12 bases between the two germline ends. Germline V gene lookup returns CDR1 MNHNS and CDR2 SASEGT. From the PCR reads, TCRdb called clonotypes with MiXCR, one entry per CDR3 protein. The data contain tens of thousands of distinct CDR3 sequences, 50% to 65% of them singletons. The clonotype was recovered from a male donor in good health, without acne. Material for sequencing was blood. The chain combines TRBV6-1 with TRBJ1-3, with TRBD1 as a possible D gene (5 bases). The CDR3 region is CASSVDGGAGNTIYF. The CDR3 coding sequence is TGTGCCAGCAGTGTTGACGGAGGGGCTGGAAACACCATATATTTT.